The 23 T cell receptor beta chains presented below share a single source sample, sequenced in a study of patients and donors after allogeneic stem cell transplantation. One entry per CDR3 protein, called by TCRdb with MiXCR from the RT-PCR reads. This sample has about 230,000 distinct CDR3 sequences, with roughly 15% found just once. Sequenced material: blood, either unsorted or a sorted T cell fraction (not recorded which). These receptors were obtained from a human donor who was either an allogeneic HSCT recipient or a stem cell or donor lymphocyte infusion donor (not recorded which). It is not recorded whose cells these are; they may come from a transplant donor.

Points on this clonotype: One end of the junction fails to match germline, which may point to a read error. The rearrangement uses TRBV7-7 and TRBJ2-7; 10 nucleotides agree with TRBD2. The germline V gene encodes CDR1 SSHAT and CDR2 FNYEAQ (reference sequence). The CDR3 spans 15 residues. Written as DNA, the CDR3 is TGTGCTAGCAGCTTCGGAGCGGGGGGGAGCGGGGAGCAGTACTTC. As protein: CASSFGAGGSGEQYF.

The rearrangement uses TRBV5-1 and TRBJ2-5; D may match TRBD1 or TRBD2 (7 bases each). V was trimmed by 4 bases and J by 4 bases, leaving 20 bases between them. The CDR3 runs to 16 residues. Germline V CDR1 and CDR2: SGHRS, YFSETQ. The CDR3 sequence: CASSESPGGGAETQYF. CDR3 in DNA: TGCGCCAGCAGCGAAAGCCCAGGGGGGGGAGCAGAGACCCAGTACTTC.

The CDR3, as DNA: TGCGCCAGCAGCGCGAGCGGGGCCCTCGCAGATACGCAGTATTTT. Translation: CASSASGALADTQYF. This sequence joins TRBV5-1 and TRBJ2-3; 7 positions match TRBD2. Germline CDR1 reads SGHRS; CDR2 reads YFSETQ. J was trimmed by 4 bases and V by 4 bases; bases with no gene match: 9. The CDR3 has 15 residues. The full variable domain, completed using reference TRBV5-1 and TRBJ2-3, is KAGVTQTPRYLIKTRGQQVTLSCSPISGHRSVSWYQQTPGQGLQFLFEYFSETQRNKGNFPGRFSGRQFSNSRSEMNVSTLELGDSALYLCASSASGALADTQYFGPGTRLTVL.

The sample holds a few counts of this clonotype. The V and J genes are TRBV20-1 and TRBJ1-2; D remains ambiguous. Germline-derived CDR1 and CDR2 are DFQATT and SNEGSKA (reference sequence). The V end was cut by 0 bases, the J end by 4 bases, with 6 bases between. This CDR3 contains 12 residues. CDR3 nucleotide sequence: TGCAGTGCTAGAGATCAGGCCTATGGCTACACCTTC. The encoded protein is CSARDQAYGYTF.

This clonotype appeared many times. The chain is built from TRBV5-1 and TRBJ2-3, with 7 bases fitting TRBD2. The CDR3 consists of 15 residues. CDR1 is SGHRS and CDR2 is YFSETQ in the germline V gene. The V and J ends lost 6 bases and 8 bases, in that order; junction bases with no gene match: 15. CDR3 loop: CASKSSGPGWVTQYF. The CDR3 nucleotides are TGCGCCAGCAAGTCTAGCGGCCCCGGTTGGGTTACGCAGTATTTT.

The chain combines TRBV6-2 or TRBV6-3 with TRBJ2-1; TRBD2 is a possible D gene (5 bases). CDR1 MNHEY and CDR2 SVGEGT come from the germline V gene. The CDR3 runs to 12 residues. The germline V and J ends were trimmed by 3 bases and 10 bases, with 10 bases remaining between them. CDR3 coding DNA: TGTGCCAGCAGTTATTCTAGCAGCGAGCAGTTCTTC. Its protein is CASSYSSSEQFF.

This clonotype came up many times. The rearrangement links TRBV5-1 to TRBJ1-2, with D possibly matching TRBD1 (6 bases). The CDR3 sequence is 13 residues long. V was cut by 4 bases and J by 8 bases, with 15 bases left in between. The germline CDR1 and CDR2 sequences are SGHRS and YFSETQ. The CDR3 loop reads CASSPGEGVGYTF. CDR3 in DNA: TGCGCCAGCAGCCCGGGTGAGGGGGTCGGCTACACCTTC.

This clonotype was observed a few times. V and J are TRBV12-3 or TRBV12-4 and TRBJ2-7, with D unresolved. The CDR3 has 14 residues. The V gene lost 1 base and the J gene lost 1 base, with 8 bases spanning the gap. The CDR3 loop reads CASSLDPDSYEQYF. The CDR3 nucleotides read TGTGCCAGCAGTTTAGATCCTGATTCCTACGAGCAGTACTTC.

The genes are TRBV7-3 and TRBJ2-3; 10 bases agree with TRBD1. Looked up from germline, CDR1 is SGHTA and CDR2 is FQGTGA. The CDR3 is made up of 20 amino acids. V trimming: 4 bases; J trimming: 0 bases; junction bases outside the gene matches: 16. The CDR3, as DNA: TGTGCCAGCAGCTCTACCGGGACAGGGGCGCGGGGGACTAGCACAGATACGCAGTATTTT. This encodes CASSSTGTGARGTSTDTQYF.

The chain employs TRBV5-8 and TRBJ2-5, with 12 bases matching TRBD2. CDR3 length: 16 amino acids. J gave up 0 bases and V 5 bases, and 5 bases lay outside the gene matches. Germline CDR1 reads SGHTS; CDR2 reads YDEGEE. The CDR3: CASRLGLAGHQETQYF. CDR3 DNA: TGTGCCAGCAGACTCGGACTAGCGGGACACCAAGAGACCCAGTACTTC. The complete variable domain, with remaining parts taken from reference TRBV5-8 and TRBJ2-5, reads EAGVTQSPTHLIKTRGQQATLRCSPISGHTSVYWYQQALGLGLQFLLWYDEGEERNRGNFPPRFSGRQFPNYSSELNVNALELEDSALYLCASRLGLAGHQETQYFGPGTRLLVL.

This clonotype was seen a few times. V and J are TRBV2 and TRBJ1-2, with 7 positions matching TRBD1. Germline V CDR1 and CDR2: SNHLY, FYNNEI. V shed 4 bases, J shed 2 bases, and the junction held 7 bases outside the gene matches. The CDR3 contains 15 residues. The CDR3: CASSVLTGLNYGYTF. CDR3 DNA: TGTGCCAGCAGTGTGTTGACAGGGTTGAACTATGGCTACACCTTC. Supplemented by reference TRBV2 and TRBJ1-2, the full variable domain reads EPEVTQTPSHQVTQMGQEVILRCVPISNHLYFYWYRQILGQKVEFLVSFYNNEISEKSEIFDDQFSVERPDGSNFTLKIRSTKLEDSAMYFCASSVLTGLNYGYTFGSGTRLTVV.

The rearrangement links TRBV6-5 to TRBJ2-5; 7 bases are a match to TRBD2. V lost 0 bases to trimming and J lost 4 bases; unmatched junction nucleotides: 5. Germline CDR1 reads MNHEY; CDR2 reads SVGAGI. This CDR3 is 15 amino acids long. The CDR3 DNA sequence: TGTGCCAGCAGTTACTCCCCAGGGAGGGGAGAGACCCAGTACTTC. Its protein product is CASSYSPGRGETQYF.

This clonotype was observed a handful of times. The gene calls are TRBV5-1 and TRBJ2-4, with D perhaps TRBD2 (6 bases). The CDR3 contains 13 residues. Germline V lookup: CDR1 SGHRS, CDR2 YFSETQ. Deletions cut 4 bases from V and 7 bases from J, with 12 bases between. CDR3 coding DNA: TGCGCCAGCAGCCAGGGAGGTGGCAACATTCAGTACTTC. Its protein is CASSQGGGNIQYF.

The chain combines TRBV6-2 or TRBV6-3 with TRBJ1-1, with D maybe TRBD1 (5 bases). The CDR3 has 16 amino acids. V lost 0 bases and J lost 6, with 17 bases in between. CDR1 is MNHEY, CDR2 SVGEGT, per germline. This chain's CDR3 is CASSYSTSAGHPEAFF. CDR3 in DNA: TGTGCCAGCAGTTACTCGACATCGGCAGGGCATCCTGAAGCTTTCTTT.

Regarding this clonotype: Its ends do not fully match the called genes, so a read error is possible. The rearrangement uses TRBV19 and TRBJ1-1; a weak D match, TRBD1 (5 bases). Germline V gives CDR1 LNHDA, CDR2 SQIVND (reference sequence). CDR3 size: 16 residues. The CDR3 nucleotides read TGTGTCAGTAGTATTATATTCAACAGGAGAAAGACTGAAGCTTTCTTT. It codes for CVSSIIFNRRKTEAFF.

V gene TRBV7-9 combines with J gene TRBJ1-2; 7 nucleotides match TRBD1. This CDR3 is 15 amino acids long. The junction had 9 bases not matched to a gene; V was cut back by 4 bases and J by 4 bases. Germline values: CDR1 SEHNR, CDR2 FQNEAQ (reference sequence). The DNA of the CDR3 is TGTGCCAGCAGCTCGACAGGGAAAGCCCTCTATGGCTACACCTTC. Translation gives CASSSTGKALYGYTF.

The V gene is TRBV24-1, the J gene TRBJ2-5, with TRBD2 identical over 7 bases. This CDR3 has 17 amino acids. Per germline, CDR1 KGHDR and CDR2 SFDVKD. The ends lost 4 bases at V and 3 bases at J; junction bases unmatched: 13. The CDR3 region is CATSDRYITSVKETQYF. CDR3 in DNA: TGTGCCACCAGTGACCGGTACATTACTAGCGTCAAAGAGACCCAGTACTTC.

There are a few counts of this clonotype. The V call is TRBV20-1, the J call TRBJ2-7; 11 bases agree with TRBD2. This CDR3 contains 14 residues. V lost 2 bases to trimming and J lost 7 bases; unmatched junction nucleotides: 7. Germline lookup yields CDR1 DFQATT and CDR2 SNEGSKA (reference sequence). CDR3 nucleotide sequence: TGCAGTGCTAGAATAGCGGGAGGGCCGCGGGAGCAGTACTTC. It translates to CSARIAGGPREQYF.

This clonotype was seen at least ten times. The chain is built from TRBV20-1 and TRBJ1-2; D remains ambiguous. Trimming took 3 bases from V and 13 from J, leaving 18 bases between them. The length of the CDR3 is 12 residues. Germline CDR1 reads DFQATT; CDR2 reads SNEGSKA (reference sequence). CDR3 nucleotide sequence: TGCAGTGCTAGGCCGGGAACTGCTTTAACCACCTTC. Translation gives CSARPGTALTTF.

In its sample, this clonotype was seen a few times. The CDR3 DNA reads as TGTGCCAGAACGGCGGTGGACAGATCCTACGAGCAGTACTTC. It codes for CARTAVDRSYEQYF. The rearrangement links TRBV2 to TRBJ2-7; D is perhaps TRBD1 (6 bases). The CDR3 sequence is 14 residues long. V shed 9 bases and J shed 1 base, with 16 bases lying between them. Germline CDR1 reads SNHLY; CDR2 reads FYNNEI.

The chain combines TRBV20-1 with TRBJ1-2; D unclear. In germline, CDR1 is DFQATT, CDR2 SNEGSKA (reference sequence). This CDR3 has 13 amino acids. Trimming left V 1 base short and J 4 bases short, with 10 bases between. The CDR3 sequence is CSARGERSYGYTF. CDR3 sequence (DNA): TGCAGTGCTAGAGGGGAACGGTCCTATGGCTACACCTTC.

In its sample, this clonotype was seen a few times. The gene calls are TRBV20-1 and TRBJ1-5; 7 bases are a match to TRBD1. This CDR3 is built from 14 residues. Germline CDR1 reads DFQATT; CDR2 reads SNEGSKA (reference sequence). J was trimmed by 7 bases and V by 3 bases; bases with no gene match: 9. This chain's CDR3 is CSASPDRAFQPQHF. In nucleotides, the CDR3 is TGCAGTGCTAGTCCCGACAGGGCATTCCAGCCCCAGCATTTT.

This clonotype was detected ten times or more. J is TRBJ2-4 and V is TRBV3-1, with TRBD1 identical over 9 bases. Germline CDR1 is LGHDT and CDR2 is YNNKEL (reference sequence). The CDR3 consists of 15 residues. The V gene end was trimmed by 4 bases and the J gene end by 5 bases; junction bases not matched to a gene: 6. CDR3 residues: CASSRSTGGENIQYF. Written as DNA, the CDR3 is TGTGCCAGCAGCCGGTCGACAGGGGGTGAAAACATTCAGTACTTC.